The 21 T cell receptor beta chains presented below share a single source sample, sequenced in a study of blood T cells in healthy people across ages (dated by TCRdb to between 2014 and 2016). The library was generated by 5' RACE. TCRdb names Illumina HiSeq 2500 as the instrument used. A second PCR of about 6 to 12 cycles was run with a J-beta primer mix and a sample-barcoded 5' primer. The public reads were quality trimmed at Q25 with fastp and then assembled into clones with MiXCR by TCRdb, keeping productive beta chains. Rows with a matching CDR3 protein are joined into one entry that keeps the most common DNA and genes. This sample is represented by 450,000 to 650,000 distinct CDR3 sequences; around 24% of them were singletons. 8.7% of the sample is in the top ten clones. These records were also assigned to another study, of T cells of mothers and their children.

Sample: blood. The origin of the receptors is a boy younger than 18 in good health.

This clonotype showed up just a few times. The CDR3 sequence: CASSENQGEQYF. The CDR3 DNA sequence: TGTGCCAGCAGTGAAAACCAGGGCGAGCAGTACTTC. The rearrangement joins TRBV2 to TRBJ2-7; D might be TRBD1 (5 bases). Germline CDR1 reads SNHLY; CDR2 reads FYNNEI. Trimming pared 2 bases from V and 6 bases from J, leaving 8 bases between. The CDR3 contains 12 residues.

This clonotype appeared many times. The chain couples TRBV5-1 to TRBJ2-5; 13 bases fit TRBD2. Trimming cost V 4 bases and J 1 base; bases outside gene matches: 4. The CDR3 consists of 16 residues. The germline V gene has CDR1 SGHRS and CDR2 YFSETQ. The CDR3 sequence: CASSLGTSGAQETQYF. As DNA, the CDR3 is TGCGCCAGCAGCCTAGGGACTAGCGGGGCCCAAGAGACCCAGTACTTC.

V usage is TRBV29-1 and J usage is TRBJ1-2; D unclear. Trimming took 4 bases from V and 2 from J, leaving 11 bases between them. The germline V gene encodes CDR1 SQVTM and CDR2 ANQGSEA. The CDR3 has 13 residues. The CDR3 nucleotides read TGCAGCGTTGCAAGGGAAGAGAACTATGGCTACACCTTC. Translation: CSVAREENYGYTF.

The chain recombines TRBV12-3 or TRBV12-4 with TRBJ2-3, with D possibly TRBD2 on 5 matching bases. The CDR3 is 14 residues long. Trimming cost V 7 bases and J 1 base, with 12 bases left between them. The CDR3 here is CASTQGSRTDTQYF. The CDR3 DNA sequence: TGTGCCAGCACCCAAGGGAGTCGCACAGATACGCAGTATTTT.

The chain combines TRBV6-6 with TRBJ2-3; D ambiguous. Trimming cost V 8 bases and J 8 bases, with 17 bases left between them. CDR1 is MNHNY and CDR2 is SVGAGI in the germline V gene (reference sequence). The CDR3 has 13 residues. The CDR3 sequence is CASADVALSTQYF. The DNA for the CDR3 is TGTGCCAGCGCAGACGTCGCACTCAGTACGCAGTATTTT.

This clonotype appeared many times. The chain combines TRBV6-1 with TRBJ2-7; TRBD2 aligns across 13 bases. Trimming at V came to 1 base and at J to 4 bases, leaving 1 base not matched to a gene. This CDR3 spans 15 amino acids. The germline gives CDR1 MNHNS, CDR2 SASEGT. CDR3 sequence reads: CASSEGTSGSYEQYF. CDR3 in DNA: TGTGCCAGCAGTGAAGGGACTAGCGGGAGTTACGAGCAGTACTTC.

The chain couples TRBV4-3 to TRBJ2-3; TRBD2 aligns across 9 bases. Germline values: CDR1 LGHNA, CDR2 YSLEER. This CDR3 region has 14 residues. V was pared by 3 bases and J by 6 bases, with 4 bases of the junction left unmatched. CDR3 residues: CASSQGLASDTQYF. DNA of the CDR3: TGCGCCAGCAGCCAGGGACTAGCCTCCGATACGCAGTATTTT.

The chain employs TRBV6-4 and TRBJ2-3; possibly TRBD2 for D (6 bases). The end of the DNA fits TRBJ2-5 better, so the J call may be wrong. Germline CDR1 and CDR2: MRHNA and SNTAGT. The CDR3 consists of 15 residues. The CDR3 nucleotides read TGTGCCAGCAGACAACTGGGACTGGAAAAAGAGACCCAGTACTTC. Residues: CASRQLGLEKETQYF.

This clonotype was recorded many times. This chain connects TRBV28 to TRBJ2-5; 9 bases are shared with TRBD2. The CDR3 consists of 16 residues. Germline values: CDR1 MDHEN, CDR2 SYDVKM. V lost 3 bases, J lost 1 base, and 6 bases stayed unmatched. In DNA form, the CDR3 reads TGTGCCAGCAGTTTTGGTTTAGCGGGAGTCCAAGAGACCCAGTACTTC. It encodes CASSFGLAGVQETQYF.

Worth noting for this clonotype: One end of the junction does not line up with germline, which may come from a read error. Here the CDR3 DNA reads TGTGCCAGCAGCTTAGTTGTGGGGAACACTGAAGCTTTCTTT. Translation: CASSLVVGNTEAFF. This sequence joins TRBV5-1 and TRBJ1-1; D unclear. In germline, CDR1 is SGHRS, CDR2 YFSETQ. The CDR3 is 14 residues long.

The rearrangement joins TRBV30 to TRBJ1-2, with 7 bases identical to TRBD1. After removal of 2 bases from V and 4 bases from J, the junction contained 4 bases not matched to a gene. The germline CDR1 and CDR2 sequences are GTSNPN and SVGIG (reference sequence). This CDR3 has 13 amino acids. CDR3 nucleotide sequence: TGTGCCTGGAGTCCGACAGGGCCCTATGGCTACACCTTC. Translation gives CAWSPTGPYGYTF. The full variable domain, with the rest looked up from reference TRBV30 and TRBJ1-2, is SQTIHQWPATLVQPVGSPLSLECTVEGTSNPNLYWYRQAAGRGLQLLFYSVGIGQISSEVPQNLSASRPQDRQFILSSKKLLLSDSGFYLCAWSPTGPYGYTFGSGTRLTVV.

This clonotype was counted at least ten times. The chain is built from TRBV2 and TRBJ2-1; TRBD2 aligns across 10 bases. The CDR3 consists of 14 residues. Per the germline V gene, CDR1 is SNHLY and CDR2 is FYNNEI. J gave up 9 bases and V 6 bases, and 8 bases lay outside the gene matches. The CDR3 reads CASSLGTSESEQFF. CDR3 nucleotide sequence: TGTGCCAGCAGCCTCGGGACTAGCGAGAGTGAGCAGTTCTTC. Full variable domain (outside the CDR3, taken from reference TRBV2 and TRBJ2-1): EPEVTQTPSHQVTQMGQEVILRCVPISNHLYFYWYRQILGQKVEFLVSFYNNEISEKSEIFDDQFSVERPDGSNFTLKIRSTKLEDSAMYFCASSLGTSESEQFFGPGTRLTVL.

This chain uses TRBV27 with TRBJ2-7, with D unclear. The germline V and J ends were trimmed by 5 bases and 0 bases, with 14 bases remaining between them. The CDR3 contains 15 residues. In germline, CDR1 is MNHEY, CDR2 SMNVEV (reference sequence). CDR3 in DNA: TGTGCCAGCAGTCCCCGTAATTGGCTCTCCTACGAGCAGTACTTC. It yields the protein CASSPRNWLSYEQYF.

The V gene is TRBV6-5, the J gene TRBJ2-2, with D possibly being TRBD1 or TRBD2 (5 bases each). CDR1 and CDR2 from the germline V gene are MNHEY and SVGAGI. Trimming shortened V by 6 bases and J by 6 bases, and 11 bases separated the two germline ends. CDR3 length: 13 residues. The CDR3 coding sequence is TGTGCCAGCAGACAGGTCGGGGCCGGGGAGCTGTTTTTT. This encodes CASRQVGAGELFF.

The CDR3 DNA is TGTGCCAGCAGTTTTATGGGGGTTGGTCAAAACATTCAGTACTTC. Translated, it gives CASSFMGVGQNIQYF. The chain joins TRBV28 to TRBJ2-4; perhaps D is TRBD1 or TRBD2 (5 bases each). The CDR3 spans 15 residues. Germline V gene lookup returns CDR1 MDHEN and CDR2 SYDVKM. Trimming pared 3 bases from V and 5 bases from J, leaving 14 bases between.

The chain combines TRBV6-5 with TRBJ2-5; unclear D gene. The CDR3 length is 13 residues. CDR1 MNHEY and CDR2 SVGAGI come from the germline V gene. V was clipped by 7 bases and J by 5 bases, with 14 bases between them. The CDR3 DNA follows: TGTGCCAGCACCCAAACCGGCCGGGAGACCCAGTACTTC. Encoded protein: CASTQTGRETQYF.

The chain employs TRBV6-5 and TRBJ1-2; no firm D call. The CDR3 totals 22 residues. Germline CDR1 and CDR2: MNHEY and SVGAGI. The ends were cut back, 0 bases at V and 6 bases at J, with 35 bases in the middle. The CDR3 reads CASSYSSPLGSSAFETRNGYTF. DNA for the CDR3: TGTGCCAGCAGTTACTCTTCTCCCCTCGGTAGTAGCGCTTTCGAGACTAGGAATGGCTACACCTTC.

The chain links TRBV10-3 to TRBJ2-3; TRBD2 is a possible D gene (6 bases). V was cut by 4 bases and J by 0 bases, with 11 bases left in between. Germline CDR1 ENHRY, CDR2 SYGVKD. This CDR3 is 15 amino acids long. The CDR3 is CAISGGTASTDTQYF. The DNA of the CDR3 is TGTGCCATCAGTGGCGGGACGGCTAGCACAGATACGCAGTATTTT.

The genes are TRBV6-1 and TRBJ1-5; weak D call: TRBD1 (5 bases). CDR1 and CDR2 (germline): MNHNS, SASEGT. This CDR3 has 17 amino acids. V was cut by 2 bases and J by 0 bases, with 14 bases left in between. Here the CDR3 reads CASSEIDSTYSNQPQHF. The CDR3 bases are TGTGCCAGCAGTGAAATAGACAGCACCTATAGCAATCAGCCCCAGCATTTT.

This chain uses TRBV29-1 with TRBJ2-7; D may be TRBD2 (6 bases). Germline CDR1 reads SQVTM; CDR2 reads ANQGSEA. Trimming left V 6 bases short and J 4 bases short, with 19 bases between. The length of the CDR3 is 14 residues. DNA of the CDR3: TGCAGCGTCGTGGGGGGAGTAGGAAAGTACGAGCAGTACTTC. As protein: CSVVGGVGKYEQYF.

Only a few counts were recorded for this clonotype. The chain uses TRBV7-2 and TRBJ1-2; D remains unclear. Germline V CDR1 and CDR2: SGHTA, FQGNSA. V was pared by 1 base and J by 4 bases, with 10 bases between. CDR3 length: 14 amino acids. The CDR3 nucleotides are TGTGCCAGCAGCTTAGAGCCGCAGATCTATGGCTACACCTTC. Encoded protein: CASSLEPQIYGYTF.